This TCR beta chain came from a study of shared clonotypes between healthy human individuals. Regarding the study as a whole: Enrolling few donors narrowed the genetic and exposure-history diversity that was represented.

Generated by immunoSEQ multiplex PCR, the TCRdb table keeps only in-frame clones and is missing some. The sample gives some 1.5 million clones, around 95% of which show up once; roughly 1.2% is in the top ten. There are 15 residues in the CDR3. CDR1 and CDR2 (germline): MGHRA, YSYEKL. Trimming at V came to 4 bases and at J to 3 bases, leaving 7 bases not matched to a gene. Comment on this clone: Antigen: not known.

The chain links TRBV4-1 to TRBJ2-3; 7 nucleotides agree with TRBD1. The sequence was collected from a young man in good health. Input material: naive CD4+ T cells sorted from blood. The subset: CD45RA+ positively selected. The CDR3 DNA is TGCGCCAGCAGCCCGAAACAGGGGCGGACAGATACGCAGTATTTT. Its translation: CASSPKQGRTDTQYF.